Below are 21 T cell receptor gamma chains sequenced from a single sample in a study of γδ T cells in repeated Plasmodium falciparum infection. Vgamma9/Vdelta2+ and Vdelta2-negative gammadelta T cells were flow-sorted from PBMC for bulk sequencing. TCRdb re-analyzed the multiplex PCR reads via CATT. The sample shows roughly 27,000 gamma-chain clones, roughly 3.1% of them seen only once. Sequenced sample: gamma-delta T cells from blood. These receptors were obtained from a pool of human donors (malaria-infected and uninfected, not separated).

The table lists this clone with many counts. A read error may explain this, as a much larger clone is one base away. Distinct nucleotide sequences in the sample also encode this CDR3. The chain uses TRGV3 and TRGJ1 or TRGJ2. The CDR3 contains 14 residues. V shed 0 bases, J shed 0 bases, and the junction held 2 bases outside the gene matches. Germline values: CDR1 VTNTFY, CDR2 YDVSTARD (reference sequence). Here the CDR3 DNA reads TGTGCCACCTGGGACAGGTTGAATTATTATAAGAAACTCTTT. The encoded protein is CATWDRLNYYKKLF.

For this clone: TCRdb pairs this DNA with a much larger clone's protein that differs at residue 8, likely a read error; the protein shown was translated from the DNA. The rearrangement links TRGV9 to TRGJP2. The J gene, left out of TCRdb, was set here by checking the DNA against germline. Germline V gene data show CDR1 as GITISATS and CDR2 as ISYDGTV (reference sequence). The V and J ends lost 4 bases and 0 bases, in that order; junction bases with no gene match: 11. This CDR3 comprises 17 residues. CDR3 nucleotides: TGTGCCTTGTGGGATGAAATGCGATATAGTAGTGATTGGATCAAGACGTTT. Translating it yields CALWDEMRYSSDWIKTF.

A few counts support this clone. TCRdb's entry gives the protein of a much larger clone, which mismatches this DNA's translation at residue 3, likely from a read error; the protein reported here is translated from the DNA. The chain joins TRGV3 to TRGJ1 or TRGJ2. As TCRdb names no J gene, one was assigned here on the basis of a DNA match to germline. Germline CDR1 is VTNTFY and CDR2 is YDVSTARD (reference sequence). The CDR3 has 14 amino acids. This CDR3 reads CAAWDRPRYYKKLF. As DNA, the CDR3 is TGTGCCGCCTGGGACAGGCCACGTTATTATAAGAAACTCTTT.

This clone is labeled as medium-sized. Additional DNA sequences in this sample encode the identical CDR3. V and J are TRGV8 and TRGJ1 or TRGJ2. Germline CDR1 is VENAVY and CDR2 is YDSYNSRV. Trimming took 1 base from V and 2 from J; bases not matched to a gene: 8. The CDR3 runs 15 residues. DNA for the CDR3: TGTGCCACCTGGGATAGAAGGCCCCATTATTATAAGAAACTCTTT. Amino acid sequence: CATWDRRPHYYKKLF.

As to this clone: TCRdb shows a much larger clone's protein in place of this DNA's translation, and the two differ at residue 7, likely through a read error; the protein shown is translated from the DNA. J is TRGJ1 or TRGJ2 and V is TRGV2. TCRdb records no J gene; here it was assigned by comparing the DNA to germline. Germline lookup yields CDR1 EGSNGY and CDR2 YDSYNSKV. Trimming cost V 0 bases and J 7 bases; bases outside gene matches: 9. CDR3 length: 14 residues. The CDR3 DNA sequence: TGTGCCACCTGGGACGGGCGCGTAAGGTATAAGAAACTCTTT. The encoded protein is CATWDGRVRYKKLF.

This clone occurred many times. A single base is all that separates this from a far larger clone, so a read error is likely. The sample holds other DNA sequences that translate to the same CDR3. This rearrangement joins TRGV9 to TRGJ1 or TRGJ2. The CDR3 has 9 residues. The V segment lost 8 bases and the J segment 12 bases; nucleotides outside the gene matches: 7. Germline assignment: CDR1 GITISATS and CDR2 ISYDGTV (reference sequence). The CDR3 here is CALYSRKLF. CDR3 DNA sequence: TGTGCCTTGTATTCTCGGAAACTCTTT.

This clone was observed many times. The chain employs TRGV3 and TRGJP1. CDR1 and CDR2 (germline): VTNTFY, YDVSTARD (reference sequence). Trimming took 0 bases from V and 8 from J; bases not matched to a gene: 6. This CDR3 comprises 14 residues. The CDR3 region is CATWDRPIGWFKIF. The CDR3 nucleotides read TGTGCCACCTGGGACAGGCCTATAGGTTGGTTCAAGATATTT.

As concerns this clone: This DNA's translation differs at residue 13 from TCRdb's protein, which comes from a much larger clone; a read error is likely, and the protein shown is translated from the DNA. CDR3 coding DNA: TGTGCCACCTGGACCCCGGAGACCTCCCAACTCTATCATAAGAAACTCTTT. Translated, it gives CATWTPETSQLYHKKLF. This chain links TRGV4 with TRGJ1 or TRGJ2. Assignment of the J gene here rests on matching the DNA to germline, because TCRdb gives none. Germline values: CDR1 EGSTGY, CDR2 YDSYTSSV. With V trimmed by 6 bases and J by 8 bases, 25 bases remained unmatched. The CDR3 length is 17 residues.

This clone has ten or more counts. The rearrangement uses TRGV4 and TRGJ1 or TRGJ2. The CDR3 is made up of 13 amino acids. The V and J ends lost 4 bases and 9 bases, in that order; junction bases with no gene match: 12. Germline V CDR1 and CDR2: EGSTGY, YDSYTSSV. The CDR3 loop reads CATWDGRWVKKLF. Written as DNA, the CDR3 is TGTGCCACCTGGGACGGCCGTTGGGTTAAGAAACTCTTT.

The table lists this clone with a few counts. A read error is the likely source, as a far larger clone sits one nucleotide away. Other DNA sequences in this specimen translate into the identical CDR3. V gene TRGV9 was called; the J gene was not. The CDR3 extends over 11 amino acids. The germline V gene encodes CDR1 GITISATS and CDR2 ISYDGTV (reference sequence). CDR3 region: CALWGIIKKLF. CDR3 nucleotides: TGTGCCTTGTGGGGGATAATTAAGAAACTCTTC.

This clone was observed at least ten times. With only one base between it and a far larger clone, this is likely a read error. Other DNA sequences from this sample encode an identical CDR3 as well. The J gene is TRGJ1 or TRGJ2, the V gene TRGV9. The CDR3 runs 15 residues. Germline V gives CDR1 GITISATS, CDR2 ISYDGTV (reference sequence). In DNA, the CDR3 is TGTGCCTTGTGGGAGGCGTACCGAAATTATTATAAGAAACTTTTT. Translation: CALWEAYRNYYKKLF.

This clone was detected many times. This DNA's translation and the protein TCRdb lists, from a much larger clone, do not match at residue 2, likely due to a read error; the protein shown is translated from the DNA. The chain combines TRGV8 with TRGJ1 or TRGJ2. CDR1 and CDR2 (germline): VENAVY, YDSYNSRV. This CDR3 has 12 residues. This CDR3 reads CTTWDRPWKKLF. DNA for the CDR3: TGTACCACCTGGGATAGGCCGTGGAAGAAACTCTTT.

There are many counts of this clone. A far more abundant clone sits one base away, making this likely a read error. Other DNA sequences in this specimen translate into the identical CDR3. This chain connects TRGV9 to TRGJ1 or TRGJ2. Assignment of the J gene here rests on matching the DNA to germline, because TCRdb gives none. Looked up from germline, CDR1 is GITISATS and CDR2 is ISYDGTV (reference sequence). The CDR3 has 15 amino acids. The CDR3 region is CALWEVRGGRYKKLF. In DNA, the CDR3 is TGTGCCTTATGGGAGGTACGCGGGGGTAGGTATAAGAAACTCTTT.

In this sample, this clone turned up many times. The protein held in TCRdb is that of a much larger clone and does not match this DNA's translation at residue 4, likely because of a read error; the protein shown is translated from the DNA. Other DNA sequences from this sample encode an identical CDR3 as well. The rearrangement links TRGV9 to TRGJP2. No J gene is reported in TCRdb; it was inferred here by comparing the DNA with germline. Germline V gene lookup returns CDR1 GITISATS and CDR2 ISYDGTV (reference sequence). The CDR3 is 14 amino acids. The CDR3: CALREVSSDWIKTF. The CDR3 region has the DNA TGTGCCTTGCGGGAGGTGAGTAGTGATTGGATCAAGACGTTT.

This clone was picked up many times. This DNA's translation and the protein TCRdb lists, from a much larger clone, do not match at residue 6, likely due to a read error; the protein shown is translated from the DNA. The chain recombines TRGV9 with TRGJ1 or TRGJ2. TCRdb does not report a J gene; here it was assigned by matching the DNA to germline references. Per germline, CDR1 GITISATS and CDR2 ISYDGTV (reference sequence). The V segment lost 3 bases and the J segment 8 bases; nucleotides outside the gene matches: 10. The CDR3 totals 13 residues. DNA of the CDR3: TGTGCCTTGTGGGAGCTTATCGGGAATAAGAAACTCTTT. It codes for CALWELIGNKKLF.

A word on this clone: The protein that TCRdb holds for this DNA derives from a much larger clone and differs from the translated DNA at residue 5, which likely indicates a read error; the protein shown here is translated from the DNA. J is TRGJ1 or TRGJ2 and V is TRGV3. TCRdb does not report a J gene; here it was assigned by matching the DNA to germline references. The CDR3 runs to 17 residues. V lost 4 bases and J lost 0; bases outside the gene matches: 15. Per the germline V gene, CDR1 is VTNTFY and CDR2 is YDVSTARD (reference sequence). In DNA, the CDR3 is TGTGCCACCTGGGAAAGGCGACAGCCCGTGAATTATTATAAGAAACTCTTT. This encodes CATWERRQPVNYYKKLF.

This clone showed up many times. The TCRdb protein comes from a much larger clone and disagrees with this DNA's translation at residue 14, likely due to a read error; the protein given here is derived from the DNA. The J gene is TRGJP, the V gene TRGV9. Per germline, CDR1 GITISATS and CDR2 ISYDGTV (reference sequence). There are 16 residues in the CDR3. This CDR3 is CALWSPQELGKKIRVF. The CDR3 DNA is TGTGCCTTGTGGAGCCCCCAAGAGTTGGGCAAAAAAATCAGGGTATTT.

For this clone: This likely reflects a read error, since a far larger clone is one base away. This CDR3 is also generated by other DNA sequences in the sample. This rearrangement joins TRGV9 to TRGJ1 or TRGJ2. The J gene, missing from TCRdb, was assigned here through DNA to germline matching. Germline lookup yields CDR1 GITISATS and CDR2 ISYDGTV (reference sequence). The CDR3 is 18 residues long. CDR3 DNA sequence: TGTGCCTTATGGGAGGTGCACTATGGACTAGGGAATTATTATAAGAAACTCTTT. It is translated as CALWEVHYGLGNYYKKLF.

This clone has a count of ten or more. CDR3 DNA: TGTGCCACCTGGCTTAGCCCCCCCGATGCCACTGGTTGGTTCAAGATATTT. It yields the protein CATWLSPPDATGWFKIF. The J gene is TRGJP1, the V gene TRGV4. Trimming cost V 6 bases and J 3 bases; bases outside gene matches: 16. The CDR3 totals 17 residues. CDR1 is EGSTGY, CDR2 YDSYTSSV, per germline.

This clone was observed many times. A far larger clone is only one base removed, so a read error is likely. Distinct nucleotide sequences in the sample also encode this CDR3. This chain links TRGV9 with TRGJP. The J gene, absent from TCRdb, was called here by matching the DNA to germline. V was pared by 4 bases and J by 8 bases, with 5 bases of the junction left unmatched. Germline V gives CDR1 GITISATS, CDR2 ISYDGTV (reference sequence). The CDR3 sequence is 15 residues long. CDR3 region: CALWELKLGKKIKVF. Here the CDR3 DNA reads TGTGCCTTGTGGGAATTAAAGTTGGGCAAAAAAATCAAGGTATTT.

Worth noting for this clone: TCRdb's listed protein matches a much larger clone and diverges from this DNA's translation at residue 9, likely through a read error; the protein shown comes from the DNA. In DNA form, the CDR3 reads TGTGCCTTGTGGGAGGCCAACCAAGGGTTGGGCAAAAAAATCAAGGTATTT. It is translated as CALWEANQGLGKKIKVF. The V and J genes are TRGV9 and TRGJP. CDR3 length: 17 residues. The germline V gene has CDR1 GITISATS and CDR2 ISYDGTV (reference sequence).